A selection of T cell receptor beta chains follows, all from one sample in a study of blood T cells in healthy people across ages. TCRdb used MiXCR to reprocess the 5' RACE reads, holding one entry per CDR3 protein. The top ten clones hold 15% to 20% of a sample with approximately 1,000,000 distinct CDR3 sequences, more than 35% of them seen once. The sample comprised blood. The receptors here all came from a woman aged 55-75 years in good health. CDR3s include the opening cysteine and the closing phenylalanine or tryptophan. Fields, in order: clone size, D gene, J gene, V gene, CDR3 length, CDR3 protein, CDR3 DNA. D genes are given only for firm matches. Expanded clones get a size class; other rows say once, few or many, or leave the size out.

few TRBD2 TRBJ2-7 TRBV6-5 15 CASSYRRTSVGEQYF TGTGCCAGCAGTTACAGGAGGACTAGCGTGGGGGAGCAGTACTTC
few NA TRBJ2-5 TRBV12-5 13 CASGLLTIETQYF TGTGCTAGTGGTTTGCTAACCATTGAGACCCAGTACTTC
few TRBD1 TRBJ2-7 TRBV13 15 CASSWDRGSDHEQYF TGTGCCAGCAGCTGGGACAGGGGGTCTGACCACGAGCAGTACTTC
NA NA TRBJ2-1 TRBV12-3/TRBV12-4 15 CASRRLETTYNEQFF TGTGCCAGCAGGCGCCTAGAAACAACTTACAATGAGCAGTTCTTC
NA NA TRBJ2-5 TRBV11-2 16 CASSPLLTISQETQYF TGTGCCAGCAGTCCCCTACTCACGATAAGTCAAGAGACCCAGTACTTC
many NA TRBJ2-3 TRBV4-2 13 CASSQGSTDTQYF TGTGCCAGCAGCCAGGGTAGCACAGATACGCAGTATTTT
NA NA TRBJ2-7 TRBV7-9 14 CASSLAPGWNEQYF TGTGCCAGCAGCTTAGCCCCAGGGTGGAACGAGCAGTACTTC
NA NA TRBJ2-5 TRBV29-1 13 CSVEGGLKETQYF TGCAGCGTTGAGGGGGGACTTAAAGAGACCCAGTACTTC
NA TRBD2 TRBJ2-5 TRBV12-3/TRBV12-4 15 CASSQSGLAKNEQYF TGTGCCAGCAGCCAATCGGGACTAGCGAAGAATGAGCAGTACTTC
NA NA TRBJ2-3 TRBV20-1 15 CSAPRPQRRTDTQYF TGCAGTGCTCCAAGGCCCCAGCGACGCACAGATACGCAGTATTTT
NA TRBD1 TRBJ2-2 TRBV6-1 16 CASSPRGQGLPGELFF TGTGCCAGCAGCCCAAGGGGACAGGGACTCCCCGGGGAGCTGTTTTTT
few NA TRBJ2-7 TRBV25-1 14 CASSERGSSYEQYF TGTGCCAGCAGTGAACGCGGCAGCTCCTACGAGCAGTACTTC
many NA TRBJ2-4 TRBV3-1 16 CASSLRTTLAKNIQYF TGTGCCAGCAGCCTTCGGACTACGCTAGCCAAAAACATTCAGTACTTC
few TRBD2 TRBJ2-5 TRBV13 16 CASSLRTSGFQETQYF TGTGCCAGCAGCTTAAGGACTAGCGGGTTCCAAGAGACCCAGTACTTC
NA NA TRBJ2-7 TRBV11-2 12 CASSFQTYEQYF TGTGCCAGCAGCTTTCAGACCTACGAGCAGTACTTC
few TRBD1 TRBJ2-1 TRBV10-3 15 CAISEAGTGWNEQFF TGTGCCATCAGTGAGGCCGGGACAGGATGGAATGAGCAGTTCTTC
NA TRBD1 TRBJ1-1 TRBV30 10 CAWQTGEAFF TGTGCCTGGCAGACAGGGGAAGCTTTCTTT
NA NA TRBJ1-1 TRBV3-1 11 CASSLYGEAFF TGTGCCAGCAGCCTTTACGGTGAAGCTTTCTTT
few NA TRBJ1-2 TRBV7-2 13 CASSLRRPYGYTF TGTGCCAGCAGCTTACGGAGGCCGTATGGCTACACCTTC
NA TRBD1 TRBJ1-1 TRBV7-2 13 CASSRKTGIEAFF TGTGCCAGCAGCCGCAAGACAGGGATTGAAGCTTTCTTT